The present T cell receptor (beta chain) was sequenced within a study of control samples from healthy donors and cancer patients. The V segment lost 3 bases and the J segment 1 base; nucleotides outside the gene matches: 9. CDR3 size: 16 residues. Germline V gene sequence: CDR1 SGDLS, CDR2 YYNGEE. Method: immunoSEQ multiplex PCR; TCRdb's copy keeps in-frame clones and lacks some. Of under 85,000 clones listed, approximately 90% are singletons. Sequenced sample: PBMCs. This clonotype was sampled from a man in his sixties with colorectal cancer. The chain employs TRBV9 and TRBJ1-1; TRBD1 agrees at 7 bases. The CDR3 spells CASSAPFGTENTEAFF. The CDR3 nucleotides are TGTGCCAGCAGCGCACCCTTCGGGACAGAGAACACTGAAGCTTTCTTT.